This T cell receptor beta chain was captured by sequencing in a study of regulatory T cells in long-lasting Graves disease. Overall study context: Positivity for TSH receptor antibodies plus over 5 years of antithyroid drugs meant persistent Graves' disease.

Researchers made TCR beta libraries by using iRepertoire HTBI primers and running Arm-PCR on CDR3 regions. MiXCR, run by TCRdb on the multiplex PCR reads, gives a single entry per CDR3 protein. Of 300,000 to 400,000 distinct CDR3 sequences listed, 15% to 20% were seen once; the top ten hold 29%. The trim removed 4 bases at V and 11 bases at J, leaving 12 bases unmatched. Germline V lookup: CDR1 KGHSH, CDR2 LQKENI. This CDR3 contains 14 residues. This clonotype turned up a few times. Stated time point: persistent/refractory GD, antithyroid drugs over 5 years with positive TRAb. Making the TCR library involved RNA that had been extracted from PBMCs.

The sequence was collected from a female donor with Graves disease. This specimen was peripheral blood mononuclear cells (PBMCs), taken when the disease was refractory, from a patient treated with antithyroid drugs. This rearrangement joins TRBV18 to TRBJ2-5, with 8 bases lining up with TRBD2. DNA for the CDR3: TGTGCCAGCTCACGGGATAGCGGGGTAGGTGAGCAGTACTTC. This codes for CASSRDSGVGEQYF.